This T cell receptor beta chain was retrieved from a study of blood T cell repertoires in COVID-19. The CDR3 contains 14 residues. Here immunoSEQ multiplex PCR was the method, and the copy in TCRdb shows in-frame clones only, minus some. The top ten hold about 15% of the sample, which has about 150,000 clones, 85% to 90% seen once. This rearrangement joins TRBV21-1 to TRBJ1-2; the table's D call TRBD1 went unverified against the DNA. TRBV21-1 counts as a pseudogene. The sequence was collected from a woman aged 40 to 50 with acute or convalescent COVID-19. Material: peripheral blood. The CDR3 loop reads CASRDRNNNYGYTF. The CDR3 DNA is TGTGCCAGCCGGGACAGGAACAATAACTATGGCTACACCTTC.